Listed below are T cell receptor beta chains from one sample, sequenced in a study of cytomegalovirus exposure and HLA in healthy donors. TCRdb keeps only in-frame clones here, not all; method: immunoSEQ multiplex PCR. Found here are about 33,000 clones; the top ten clones hold 3% to 4.5%. Sequencing was carried out using PBMCs. The receptors derive from a man aged 40-50 years in good health and CMV-seronegative. The CDR3 runs from the conserved cysteine through the conserved F or W. A D gene is named only where the DNA matches it firmly.

J gene: TRBJ1-2; V gene: TRBV11-2; D gene: TRBD1; CDR3 DNA: TGTGCCAGCAGCTTCGGACAGGGAGGCGTCTATGGCTACACCTTC; CDR3 protein: CASSFGQGGVYGYTF
J gene: TRBJ2-7; V gene: TRBV6-5; D gene: TRBD2; CDR3 DNA: TGTGCCAGCAGTTACGCTAGCGGGAGCTACGAGCAGTACTTC; CDR3 protein: CASSYASGSYEQYF
J gene: TRBJ2-1; V gene: TRBV7-9; D gene: .; CDR3 DNA: TGTGCCAGCGGGGAAGGGGGCTCCTACAATGAGCAGTTCTTC; CDR3 protein: CASGEGGSYNEQFF
J gene: TRBJ1-2; V gene: TRBV6-5; D gene: .; CDR3 DNA: TGTGCCATCGGTGGGGGCTCTAACTATGGCTACACCTTC; CDR3 protein: CAIGGGSNYGYTF
J gene: TRBJ2-3; V gene: TRBV4-2; D gene: TRBD2; CDR3 DNA: TGTGCCAGCAGCCATCAAACGGCGACTAGCGGGTACACAGATACGCAGTATTTT; CDR3 protein: CASSHQTATSGYTDTQYF
J gene: TRBJ2-5; V gene: TRBV5-1; D gene: .; CDR3 DNA: TGCGCCAGCAGCGCTCAGGGGTACCCACAAGAGACCCAGTACTTC; CDR3 protein: CASSAQGYPQETQYF
J gene: TRBJ2-3; V gene: TRBV5-1; D gene: TRBD2; CDR3 DNA: TGCGCCAGCAGCTTTGGGACTAGCGGGAGCACAGATACGCAGTATTTT; CDR3 protein: CASSFGTSGSTDTQYF
J gene: TRBJ2-3; V gene: TRBV14; D gene: .; CDR3 DNA: TGTGCCAGCAGCACTGAGGTCGGTACGCAGTATTTT; CDR3 protein: CASSTEVGTQYF
J gene: TRBJ2-5; V gene: TRBV10-2; D gene: .; CDR3 DNA: TGCGCCAGCAGCGGGGGGGGAAGGACAGGGGTCCCCCATCAGTACTTC; CDR3 protein: CASSGGGRTGVPHQYF
J gene: TRBJ1-2; V gene: TRBV6-4; D gene: TRBD1; CDR3 DNA: TGTGCCAGCAGTCCGGGACAGGGGCTAGGCGGCTACACCTTC; CDR3 protein: CASSPGQGLGGYTF
J gene: TRBJ1-2; V gene: TRBV13; D gene: TRBD1; CDR3 DNA: TGTGCCAGCAGCTTAGGGGGACAGGGTTTCTATGGCTACACCTTC; CDR3 protein: CASSLGGQGFYGYTF
J gene: TRBJ2-6; V gene: TRBV7-3; D gene: TRBD1; CDR3 DNA: TGTGCCAGCAGGGCCGGGACAGGGGTCTCTGGGGCCAACGTCCTGACTTTC; CDR3 protein: CASRAGTGVSGANVLTF
J gene: TRBJ2-7; V gene: TRBV5-6; D gene: .; CDR3 DNA: TGTGCCAGCAGCTTGACAGGGTGGGGCCCCTACGAGCAGTACTTC; CDR3 protein: CASSLTGWGPYEQYF
J gene: TRBJ2-1; V gene: TRBV28; D gene: TRBD2; CDR3 DNA: TGTGCCAGCAGGCGGGGGGCGGGAGGGCCTGGAGGTGAGCAGTTCTTC; CDR3 protein: CASRRGAGGPGGEQFF
J gene: TRBJ2-5; V gene: TRBV18; D gene: TRBD1; CDR3 DNA: TGTGCCAGCTCACCTCAGGAAGGGGGCACAGAGACCCAGTACTTC; CDR3 protein: CASSPQEGGTETQYF
J gene: TRBJ2-1; V gene: TRBV30; D gene: .; CDR3 DNA: TGTGCCTGGAGTCGAGTGAATGGTGAGCAGTTCTTC; CDR3 protein: CAWSRVNGEQFF
J gene: TRBJ2-3; V gene: TRBV1; D gene: .; CDR3 DNA: TGCACCAGCAGCCAAAGGCGGTTTAGCACAGATACGCAGTATTTT; CDR3 protein: CTSSQRRFSTDTQYF
J gene: TRBJ1-5; V gene: TRBV5-1; D gene: TRBD1; CDR3 DNA: TGCGCCAGCAGCTCAGGACAGGGAGATCAGCCCCAGCATTTT; CDR3 protein: CASSSGQGDQPQHF
J gene: TRBJ2-1; V gene: TRBV4-3; D gene: TRBD2; CDR3 DNA: TGCGCCAGCAGCCAAGATCTGCTAGCGGACAATGAGCAGTTCTTC; CDR3 protein: CASSQDLLADNEQFF
J gene: TRBJ2-1; V gene: TRBV6-5; D gene: .; CDR3 DNA: TGTGCCAGCAGTTACGAGGTACCCTACAATGAGCAGTTCTTC; CDR3 protein: CASSYEVPYNEQFF
J gene: TRBJ1-5; V gene: TRBV30; D gene: TRBD1; CDR3 DNA: TGTGCCTGGAGTCAGGGGGATAGACAGCACCAGCATTTT; CDR3 protein: CAWSQGDRQHQHF
J gene: TRBJ2-3; V gene: TRBV5-1; D gene: .; CDR3 DNA: TGCGCCAGCAGCTTGGGGGGCGAAACAGATACGCAGTATTTT; CDR3 protein: CASSLGGETDTQYF
J gene: TRBJ2-5; V gene: TRBV18; D gene: .; CDR3 DNA: TGTGCCAGCTCACTCGACAGCCAAGAGACCCAGTACTTC; CDR3 protein: CASSLDSQETQYF
J gene: TRBJ1-2; V gene: TRBV30; D gene: .; CDR3 DNA: TGTGCCTGGAGCCCCCGGGGCAGGGGCTTCTACACCTTC; CDR3 protein: CAWSPRGRGFYTF
J gene: TRBJ1-1; V gene: TRBV6-5; D gene: TRBD1; CDR3 DNA: TGTGCCAGCAGCCGGACAGGTTGGGCGAACACTGAAGCTTTCTTT; CDR3 protein: CASSRTGWANTEAFF
J gene: TRBJ1-2; V gene: TRBV4-3; D gene: TRBD1; CDR3 DNA: TGCGCCAGCAGCCAAAGGGGACAGGAACACTATGGCTACACCTTC; CDR3 protein: CASSQRGQEHYGYTF
J gene: TRBJ2-4; V gene: TRBV29-1; D gene: .; CDR3 DNA: TGCAGCGTTGGGCTCTTGGGGGGAACCAAAAACATTCAGTACTTC; CDR3 protein: CSVGLLGGTKNIQYF
J gene: TRBJ2-7; V gene: TRBV5-4; D gene: TRBD2; CDR3 DNA: TGTGCCAGCAGCGCGGGACTAGCGATTTACGAGCAGTACTTC; CDR3 protein: CASSAGLAIYEQYF
J gene: TRBJ2-2; V gene: TRBV12-5; D gene: TRBD2; CDR3 DNA: TGTGCTAGTGGTTTGGTAACTAGCGCCGGGGAGCTGTTTTTT; CDR3 protein: CASGLVTSAGELFF
J gene: TRBJ2-5; V gene: TRBV6-1; D gene: .; CDR3 DNA: TGTGCCAGCAGTGAAGCGGGAGGTCAAGAGACCCAGTACTTC; CDR3 protein: CASSEAGGQETQYF
J gene: TRBJ2-5; V gene: TRBV18; D gene: .; CDR3 DNA: TGTGCCAGCTCACCATCGGGAGAAGAGACCCAGTACTTC; CDR3 protein: CASSPSGEETQYF